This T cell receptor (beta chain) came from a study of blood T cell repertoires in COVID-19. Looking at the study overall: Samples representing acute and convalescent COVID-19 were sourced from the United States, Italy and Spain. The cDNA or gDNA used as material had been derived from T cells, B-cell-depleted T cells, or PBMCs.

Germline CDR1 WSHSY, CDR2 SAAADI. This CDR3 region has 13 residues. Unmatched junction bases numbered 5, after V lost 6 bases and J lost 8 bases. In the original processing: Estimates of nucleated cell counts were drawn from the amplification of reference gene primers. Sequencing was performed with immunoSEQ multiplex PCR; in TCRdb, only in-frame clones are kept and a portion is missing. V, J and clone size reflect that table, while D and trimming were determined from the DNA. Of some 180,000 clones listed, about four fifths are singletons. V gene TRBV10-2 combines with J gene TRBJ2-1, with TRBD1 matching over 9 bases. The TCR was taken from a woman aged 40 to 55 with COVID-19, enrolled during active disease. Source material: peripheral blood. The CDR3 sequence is CASSGQGNDEQFF. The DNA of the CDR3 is TGCGCCAGCAGCGGACAGGGGAATGATGAGCAGTTCTTC.